These T cell receptor beta chains were read from a single sample in a study of beta chain features in type 1 diabetes. Only in-frame clones appear in the TCRdb table, and some are missing; sequencing was by immunoSEQ multiplex PCR. This sample carries 250,000 to 300,000 clones, 13% to 15% of them seen once, and the ten largest clones take about 0.017%. Sequencing was carried out using naive CD4+ T cells from blood. These TCRs come from a man aged 25-40 years with type 1 diabetes. Both conserved end residues are part of each CDR3. Fields, in order: J gene, V gene, clone size, D gene, CDR3 protein, CDR3 DNA. The D gene is left open where the match is weak. Expanded clones get a size class; other rows say once, few or many, or leave the size out.

TRBJ2-1 TRBV11-1 NA TRBD1 CASSLLLQGNEQFF TGTGCCAGCAGCTTACTTCTACAGGGGAATGAGCAGTTCTTC
TRBJ2-1 TRBV9 few NA CASSPGGVYNEQFF TGTGCCAGCAGCCCCGGGGGAGTTTACAATGAGCAGTTCTTC
TRBJ2-3 TRBV7-2 NA NA CASSLEWTNRVTQYF TGTGCCAGCAGCTTGGAGTGGACAAACCGAGTTACGCAGTATTTT
TRBJ2-3 TRBV18 NA NA CASSPGISTDTQYF TGTGCCAGCTCCCCGGGTATAAGCACAGATACGCAGTATTTT
TRBJ2-7 TRBV10-3 few NA CAISDLDKTYEQYF TGTGCCATCAGTGATCTGGACAAGACCTACGAGCAGTACTTC
TRBJ1-4 TRBV29-1 few NA CSARHDEKLFF TGCAGCGCACGACACGATGAAAAACTGTTTTTT
TRBJ2-7 TRBV5-6 few NA CASSLAGHVLTYEQYF TGTGCCAGCAGCTTGGCTGGGCATGTTCTTACCTACGAGCAGTACTTC
TRBJ1-5 TRBV18 NA TRBD1 CASSPDRGRSQPQHF TGTGCCAGCTCACCGGACAGGGGGCGAAGTCAGCCCCAGCATTTT
TRBJ1-5 TRBV6-5 NA NA CASANNVGNQPQHF TGTGCCAGCGCTAATAACGTGGGCAATCAGCCCCAGCATTTT
TRBJ1-5 TRBV18 NA TRBD1 CASSPPGQGTFGNQPQHF TGTGCCAGCTCACCCCCGGGACAGGGGACCTTCGGCAATCAGCCCCAGCATTTT
TRBJ2-2 TRBV13 NA TRBD2 CASSQLAGGLTGELFF TGTGCCAGCAGCCAGTTAGCGGGAGGCCTCACCGGGGAGCTGTTTTTT
TRBJ2-3 TRBV7-2 NA NA CASVGEDTQYF TGTGCCAGCGTTGGAGAAGATACGCAGTATTTT
TRBJ2-1 TRBV2 NA TRBD2 CASKREREGEQFF TGTGCCAGCAAACGAGAGCGGGAGGGTGAGCAGTTCTTC
TRBJ2-7 TRBV5-1 few NA CASNRDSASYEQYF TGCGCCAGCAACCGAGACAGTGCCTCCTACGAGCAGTACTTC